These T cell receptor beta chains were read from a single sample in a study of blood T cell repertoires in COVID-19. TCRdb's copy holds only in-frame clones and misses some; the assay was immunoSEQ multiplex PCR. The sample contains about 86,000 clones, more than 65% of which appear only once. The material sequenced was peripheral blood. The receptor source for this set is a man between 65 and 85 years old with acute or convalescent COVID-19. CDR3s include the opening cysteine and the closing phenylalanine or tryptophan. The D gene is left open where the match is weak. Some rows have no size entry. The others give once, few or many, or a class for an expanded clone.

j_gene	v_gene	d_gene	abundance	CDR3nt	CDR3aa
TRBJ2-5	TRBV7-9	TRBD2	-	TGTGCCAGCAGCTCGGGGGGGCGAGAGACCCAGTACTTC	CASSSGGRETQYF
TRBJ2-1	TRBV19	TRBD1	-	TGTGCCAGTAGTAGTCCCGGGACAGGGGTTGGTGAGCAGTTCTTC	CASSSPGTGVGEQFF
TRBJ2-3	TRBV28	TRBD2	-	TGTGCCAGCAGTTCCTCGACTAGCGGGGGGTCAGATACGCAGTATTTT	CASSSSTSGGSDTQYF
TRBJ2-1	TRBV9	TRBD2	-	TGTGCCAGCAGCGTAGAGGTTAGCGGGGGGGCCCGGGAGCAGTTCTTC	CASSVEVSGGAREQFF
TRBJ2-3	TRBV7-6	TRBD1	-	TGTGCCAGCAGCTCGCGGACAGGGGCAGATACGCAGTATTTT	CASSSRTGADTQYF
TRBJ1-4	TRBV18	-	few	TGTGCCAGCTCACCGGCAGGGGTTGAAAAACTGTTTTTT	CASSPAGVEKLFF
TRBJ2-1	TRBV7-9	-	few	TGTGCCAGCAGCTCTCCCTCCCGGGGGGAGCAGTTCTTC	CASSSPSRGEQFF
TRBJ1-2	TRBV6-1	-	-	TGTGCCAGCAGTGAAATAGGGGCCCCTAACTATGGCTACACCTTC	CASSEIGAPNYGYTF
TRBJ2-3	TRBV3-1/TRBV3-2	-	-	TGTGCCGTCCAGGGGGGACCCTCGGGAGATACGCAGTATTTT	CAVQGGPSGDTQYF
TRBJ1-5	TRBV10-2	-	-	TGCGCCAGCACCCAGGTACTTAGCAATCAGCCCCAGCATTTT	CASTQVLSNQPQHF
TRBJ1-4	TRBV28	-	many	TGTGCCAGCAGTTTAGGGAGCCGGGGAAAAGCGGGAAAACTGTTTTTT	CASSLGSRGKAGKLFF
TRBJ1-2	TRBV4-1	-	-	TGCGCCAGCAGCCAAGAGACAACAGCCCAACCTTATGGCTACACCTTC	CASSQETTAQPYGYTF
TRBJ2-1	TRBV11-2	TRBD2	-	TGTGCCAGCAGCTTAGATGCGGGGGGGTGGAATGAGCAGTTCTTC	CASSLDAGGWNEQFF
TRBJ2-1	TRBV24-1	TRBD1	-	TGTGCCACCAGTGATTTGCAGGGGACAGGGGCTCGGGATGAGCAGTTCTTC	CATSDLQGTGARDEQFF
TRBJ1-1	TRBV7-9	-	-	TGTGCCAGCAGCTTAGGGGCAGGGGACACTGAAGCTTTCTTT	CASSLGAGDTEAFF
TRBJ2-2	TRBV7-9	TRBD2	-	TGTGCCAGCAGCCCGACTAGCGGGGACCCTTCGCGGGAGCTGTTTTTT	CASSPTSGDPSRELFF
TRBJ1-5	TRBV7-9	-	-	TGTGCCAGCAGTAAGGGGACTAATCAGCCCCAGCATTTT	CASSKGTNQPQHF
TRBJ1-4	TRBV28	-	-	TGTGCCAGCAGTCCGCAGACAGAAAAACTGTTTTTT	CASSPQTEKLFF